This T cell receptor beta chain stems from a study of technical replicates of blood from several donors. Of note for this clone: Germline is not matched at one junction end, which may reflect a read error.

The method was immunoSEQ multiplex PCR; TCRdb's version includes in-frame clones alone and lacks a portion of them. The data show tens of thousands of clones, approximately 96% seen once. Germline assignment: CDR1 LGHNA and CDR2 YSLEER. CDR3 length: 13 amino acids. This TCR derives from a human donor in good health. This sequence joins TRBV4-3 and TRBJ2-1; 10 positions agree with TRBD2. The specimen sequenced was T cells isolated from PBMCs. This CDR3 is CASSHLLAGQKIF. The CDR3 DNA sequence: TGCGCCAGCAGCCACTTACTAGCGGGACAAAAAATCTTC.